This T cell receptor (beta chain) was recovered during a study of blood T cell repertoires in COVID-19. With 0 bases clipped from V and 2 bases from J, the junction kept 19 bases outside the gene matches. Looked up from germline, CDR1 is LGHDT and CDR2 is YNNKEL (reference sequence). CDR3 size: 21 residues. Sequencing was performed with immunoSEQ multiplex PCR; in TCRdb, only in-frame clones are kept and a portion is missing. The profile shows 200,000 to 300,000 clones, 86% of them singletons. J is TRBJ2-3 and V is TRBV3-1 (or the pseudogene TRBV3-2), with 8 positions matching TRBD1. The specimen was peripheral blood. This TCR came from a woman older than 75 with COVID-19, enrolled during active disease. For the CDR3, the DNA is TGTGCCAGCAGCCAAGATCTTGCAGGGGGCGCGGGGAATCGAAACACAGATACGCAGTATTTT. Its translation is CASSQDLAGGAGNRNTDTQYF.